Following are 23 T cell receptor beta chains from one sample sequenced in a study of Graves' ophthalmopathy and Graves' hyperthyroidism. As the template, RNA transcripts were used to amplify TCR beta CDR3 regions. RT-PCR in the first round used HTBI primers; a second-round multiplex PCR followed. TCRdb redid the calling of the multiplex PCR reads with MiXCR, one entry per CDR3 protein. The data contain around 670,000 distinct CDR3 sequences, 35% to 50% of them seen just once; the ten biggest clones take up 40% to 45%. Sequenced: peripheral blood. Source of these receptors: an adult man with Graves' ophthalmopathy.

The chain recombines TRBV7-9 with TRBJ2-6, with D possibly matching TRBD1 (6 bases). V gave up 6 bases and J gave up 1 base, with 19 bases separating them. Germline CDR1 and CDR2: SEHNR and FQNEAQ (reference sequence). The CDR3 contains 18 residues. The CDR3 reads CASSSHRTGRSGANVLTF. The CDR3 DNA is TGTGCCAGCAGTTCCCATAGAACAGGGCGTTCTGGGGCCAACGTCCTGACTTTC.

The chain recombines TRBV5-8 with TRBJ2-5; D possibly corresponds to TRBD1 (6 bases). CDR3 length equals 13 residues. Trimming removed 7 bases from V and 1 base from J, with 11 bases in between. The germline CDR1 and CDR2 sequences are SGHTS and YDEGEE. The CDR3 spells CASGDRLQETQYF. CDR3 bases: TGTGCCAGCGGAGACAGGCTCCAAGAGACCCAGTACTTC.

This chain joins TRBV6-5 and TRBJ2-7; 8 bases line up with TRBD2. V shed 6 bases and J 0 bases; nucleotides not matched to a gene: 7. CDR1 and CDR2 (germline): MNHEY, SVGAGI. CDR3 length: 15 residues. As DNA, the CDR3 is TGTGCCAGCAGCCTATCGACTAGCGTCTCCTACGAGCAGTACTTC. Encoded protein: CASSLSTSVSYEQYF.

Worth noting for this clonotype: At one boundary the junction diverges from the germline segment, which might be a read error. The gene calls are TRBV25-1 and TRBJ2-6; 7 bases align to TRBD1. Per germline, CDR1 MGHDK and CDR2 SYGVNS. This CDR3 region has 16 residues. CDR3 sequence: CASSSAGGRGANILTF. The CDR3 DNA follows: TGTGCCAGCAGCTCGGCAGGGGGTCGTGGGGCCAACATCCTGACTTTC.

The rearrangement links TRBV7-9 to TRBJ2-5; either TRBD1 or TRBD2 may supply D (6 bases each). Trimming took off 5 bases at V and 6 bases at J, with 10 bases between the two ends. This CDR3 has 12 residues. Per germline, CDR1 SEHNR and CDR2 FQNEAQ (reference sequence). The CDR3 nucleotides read TGTGCCAGCAGCGGGGGGCGGCAGACCCAGTACTTC. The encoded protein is CASSGGRQTQYF.

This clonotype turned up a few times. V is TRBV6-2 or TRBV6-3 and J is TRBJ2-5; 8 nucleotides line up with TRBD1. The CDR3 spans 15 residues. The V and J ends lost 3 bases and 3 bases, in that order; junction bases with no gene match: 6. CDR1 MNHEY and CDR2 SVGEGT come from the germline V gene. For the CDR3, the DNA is TGTGCCAGCAGTTATATCGGGACAGGCAAAGAGACCCAGTACTTC. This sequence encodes CASSYIGTGKETQYF.

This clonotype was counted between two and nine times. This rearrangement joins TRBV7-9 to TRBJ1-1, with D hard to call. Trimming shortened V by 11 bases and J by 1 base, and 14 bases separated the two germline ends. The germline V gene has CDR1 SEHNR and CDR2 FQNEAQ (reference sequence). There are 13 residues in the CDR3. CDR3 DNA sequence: TGTGCCTGGAGTGTACTAGCGAACACTGAAGCTTTCTTT. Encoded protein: CAWSVLANTEAFF.

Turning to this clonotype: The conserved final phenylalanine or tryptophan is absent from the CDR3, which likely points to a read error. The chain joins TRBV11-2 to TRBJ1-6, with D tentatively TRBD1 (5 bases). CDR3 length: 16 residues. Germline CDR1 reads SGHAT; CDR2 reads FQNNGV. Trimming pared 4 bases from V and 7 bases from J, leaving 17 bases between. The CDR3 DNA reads TGTGCCAGCAGCTCAACAATGACAGAGCAAAATTCACCCCTCCACATT. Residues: CASSSTMTEQNSPLHI.

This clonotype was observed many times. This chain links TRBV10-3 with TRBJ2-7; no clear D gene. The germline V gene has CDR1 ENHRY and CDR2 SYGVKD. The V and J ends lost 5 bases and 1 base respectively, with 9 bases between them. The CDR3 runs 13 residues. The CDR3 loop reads CAISSTDSYEQYF. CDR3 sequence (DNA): TGTGCCATCAGTTCGACTGATTCCTACGAGCAGTACTTC.

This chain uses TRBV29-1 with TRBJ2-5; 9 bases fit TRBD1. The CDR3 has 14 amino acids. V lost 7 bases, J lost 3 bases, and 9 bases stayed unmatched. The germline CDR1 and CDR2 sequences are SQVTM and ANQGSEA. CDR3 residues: CSADRQGGKETQYF. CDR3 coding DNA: TGCAGCGCCGATCGACAGGGGGGTAAAGAGACCCAGTACTTC.

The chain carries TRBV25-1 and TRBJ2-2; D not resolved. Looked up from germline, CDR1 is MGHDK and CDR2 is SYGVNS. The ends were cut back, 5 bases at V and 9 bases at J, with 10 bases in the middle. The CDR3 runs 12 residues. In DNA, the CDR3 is TGTGCCAGCAGTTACCTCGACCGGGAGCTGTTTTTT. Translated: CASSYLDRELFF.

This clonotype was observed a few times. CDR3 sequence: CASSPTSVSEQYF. The CDR3 DNA follows: TGTGCCAGCAGCCCGACTAGCGTATCCGAGCAGTACTTC. The genes are TRBV2 and TRBJ2-7; 8 bases match TRBD2. Trimming took 6 bases from V and 6 from J; bases not matched to a gene: 7. CDR1 is SNHLY and CDR2 is FYNNEI in the germline V gene. The CDR3 spans 13 residues.

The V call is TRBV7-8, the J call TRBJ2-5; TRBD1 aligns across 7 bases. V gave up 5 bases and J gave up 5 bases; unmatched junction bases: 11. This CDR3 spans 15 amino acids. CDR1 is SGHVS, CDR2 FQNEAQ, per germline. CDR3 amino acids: CASSQETGLLETQYF. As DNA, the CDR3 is TGTGCCAGCAGCCAAGAGACAGGGCTGTTGGAGACCCAGTACTTC. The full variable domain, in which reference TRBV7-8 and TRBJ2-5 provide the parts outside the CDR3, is GAGVSQSPRYKVAKRGQDVALRCDPISGHVSLFWYQQALGQGPEFLTYFQNEAQLDKSGLPSDRFFAERPEGSVSTLKIQRTQQEDSAVYLCASSQETGLLETQYFGPGTRLLVL.

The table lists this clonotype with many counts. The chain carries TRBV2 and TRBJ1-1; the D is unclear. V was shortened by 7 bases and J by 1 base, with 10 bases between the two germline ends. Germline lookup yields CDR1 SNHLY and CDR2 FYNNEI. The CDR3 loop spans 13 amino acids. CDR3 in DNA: TGTGCCAGCAACGTGAATGAGAACACTGAAGCTTTCTTT. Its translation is CASNVNENTEAFF.

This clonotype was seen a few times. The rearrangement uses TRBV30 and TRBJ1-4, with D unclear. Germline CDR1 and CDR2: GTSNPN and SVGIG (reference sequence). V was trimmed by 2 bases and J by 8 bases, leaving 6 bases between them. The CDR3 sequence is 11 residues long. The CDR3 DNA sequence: TGTGCCTGGAGTATAAGAGAAAAACTGTTTTTT. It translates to CAWSIREKLFF.

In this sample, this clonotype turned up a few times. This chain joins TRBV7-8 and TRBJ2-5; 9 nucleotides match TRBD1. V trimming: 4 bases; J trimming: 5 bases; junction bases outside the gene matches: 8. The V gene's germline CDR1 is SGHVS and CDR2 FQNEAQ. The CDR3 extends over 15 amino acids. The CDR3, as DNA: TGTGCCAGCAGCTCTGGACAGGGGTCTTTGGAGACCCAGTACTTC. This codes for CASSSGQGSLETQYF.

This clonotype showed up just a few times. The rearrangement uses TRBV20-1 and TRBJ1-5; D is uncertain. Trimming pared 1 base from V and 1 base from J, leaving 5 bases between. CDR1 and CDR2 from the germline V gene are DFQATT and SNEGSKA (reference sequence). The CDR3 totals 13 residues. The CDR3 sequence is CSARGESNQPQHF. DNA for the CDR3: TGCAGTGCTAGAGGGGAGAGCAATCAGCCCCAGCATTTT.

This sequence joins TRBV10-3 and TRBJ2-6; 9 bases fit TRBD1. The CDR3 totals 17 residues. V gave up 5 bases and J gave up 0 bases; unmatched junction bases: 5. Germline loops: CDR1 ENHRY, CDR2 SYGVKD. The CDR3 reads CAISTTGGDSGANVLTF. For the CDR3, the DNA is TGTGCCATCAGTACTACAGGGGGCGACTCTGGGGCCAACGTCCTGACTTTC.

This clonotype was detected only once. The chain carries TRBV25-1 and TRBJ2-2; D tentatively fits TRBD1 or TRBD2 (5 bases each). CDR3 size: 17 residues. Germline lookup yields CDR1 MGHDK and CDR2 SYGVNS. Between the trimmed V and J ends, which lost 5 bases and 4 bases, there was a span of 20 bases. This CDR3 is CASSYSGGGVVTGELFF. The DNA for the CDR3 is TGTGCCAGCAGTTACTCGGGTGGGGGAGTTGTCACCGGGGAGCTGTTTTTT.

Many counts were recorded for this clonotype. CDR3 bases: TGCAGCGTGAGTGCGAATCAAGAGACCCAGTACTTC. Translated, it gives CSVSANQETQYF. V and J are TRBV29-1 and TRBJ2-5; D unresolved. The V end was cut by 6 bases, the J end by 2 bases, with 10 bases between. The germline gives CDR1 SQVTM, CDR2 ANQGSEA. The CDR3 has 12 amino acids.

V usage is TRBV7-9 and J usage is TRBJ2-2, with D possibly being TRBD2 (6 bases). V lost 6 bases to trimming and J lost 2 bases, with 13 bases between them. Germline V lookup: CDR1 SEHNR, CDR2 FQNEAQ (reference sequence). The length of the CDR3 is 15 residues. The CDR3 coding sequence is TGTGCCAGCAGTTTTCCACTAGCTAACACCGGGGAGCTGTTTTTT. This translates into CASSFPLANTGELFF.

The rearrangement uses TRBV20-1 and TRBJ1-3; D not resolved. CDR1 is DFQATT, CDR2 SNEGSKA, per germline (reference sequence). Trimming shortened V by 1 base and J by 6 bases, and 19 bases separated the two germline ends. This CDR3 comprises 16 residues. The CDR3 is CSARGSSRGLLNTIYF. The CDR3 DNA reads TGCAGTGCTAGAGGGTCGTCACGAGGGCTTTTAAACACCATATATTTT.

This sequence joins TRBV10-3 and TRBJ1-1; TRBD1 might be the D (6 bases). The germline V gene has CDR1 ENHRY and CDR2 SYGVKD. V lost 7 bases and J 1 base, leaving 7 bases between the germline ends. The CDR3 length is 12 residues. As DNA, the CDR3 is TGTGCCATCATGGGACAGAACACTGAAGCTTTCTTT. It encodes CAIMGQNTEAFF.